Listed below are T cell receptor beta chains from one sample, sequenced in a study of cytomegalovirus exposure and HLA in healthy donors. Data came from immunoSEQ multiplex PCR; TCRdb stores just in-frame clones and leaves some out. The sample contains about 130,000 clones, 60% to 75% of which appear only once. The sequenced material came from PBMCs. These receptor sequences come from a woman between 50 and 59 years old in good health and CMV-seropositive. Both conserved end residues are part of each CDR3. The D gene is left open where the match is weak. Clone sizes are given selectively: once, few, many, or a class where the clone is expanded.

. many TRBJ1-3 TRBV2 CASSETAGNTIYF TGTGCCAGCAGTGAGACAGCTGGAAACACCATATATTTT
TRBD2 . TRBJ2-1 TRBV19 CASSIVAGDNEQFF TGTGCCAGTAGTATAGTGGCGGGGGACAATGAGCAGTTCTTC
TRBD1 . TRBJ1-4 TRBV9 CASSVEGAGGKLFF TGTGCCAGCAGCGTAGAGGGGGCAGGGGGGAAACTGTTTTTT
TRBD1 . TRBJ1-2 TRBV7-2 CASRGQGAGGYTF TGTGCCAGCAGGGGACAGGGGGCGGGAGGCTACACCTTC
TRBD2 . TRBJ2-3 TRBV10-3 CAISELAGGDTQYF TGTGCCATCAGTGAACTAGCGGGGGGTGATACGCAGTATTTT
TRBD1 once TRBJ1-4 TRBV4-1 CASSQDRDRNEKLFF TGCGCCAGCAGCCAAGACCGGGACAGAAATGAAAAACTGTTTTTT
. . TRBJ1-1 TRBV27 CASSFRQGNTEAFF TGTGCCAGCAGTTTTCGCCAGGGGAACACTGAAGCTTTCTTT
. . TRBJ2-5 TRBV6-6 CASSYRGETQYF TGTGCCAGCAGTTATCGGGGGGAGACCCAGTACTTC
. few TRBJ2-1 TRBV6-6 CASSYSNGVGEQFF TGTGCCAGCAGTTACTCGAACGGGGTTGGTGAGCAGTTCTTC
. . TRBJ1-5 TRBV10-3 CAISETGTDQPQHF TGTGCCATCAGTGAGACAGGGACCGATCAGCCCCAGCATTTT
. . TRBJ2-4 TRBV18 CASSFQDGDIQYF TGTGCCAGCTCATTTCAGGACGGGGACATTCAGTACTTC
. few TRBJ1-2 TRBV5-6 CASSLRGNYGYPF TGTGCCAGCAGCTTAAGGGGCAACTATGGCTACCCCTTC
. . TRBJ2-7 TRBV12-5 CASGWPVSEQYF TGTGCTAGTGGTTGGCCCGTAAGCGAGCAGTACTTC
TRBD2 . TRBJ2-1 TRBV7-2 CASSLGLAAYNEQFF TGTGCCAGCAGCTTAGGGCTAGCGGCGTACAATGAGCAGTTCTTC
. . TRBJ1-6 TRBV7-6 CASSPKRGSYNSPLHF TGTGCCAGCAGCCCGAAGCGTGGCTCCTATAATTCACCCCTCCACTTT
TRBD1 . TRBJ1-1 TRBV7-9 CASSRVLNRGYTEAFF TGTGCCAGCAGCCGGGTCCTAAACAGGGGGTACACTGAAGCTTTCTTT
TRBD1 . TRBJ2-4 TRBV7-2 CATGNRGAKNIQYF TGTGCCACCGGGAACAGGGGAGCCAAAAACATTCAGTACTTC
. . TRBJ1-4 TRBV7-8 CASSGHRVPTGEKLFF TGTGCCAGCAGCGGCCACAGGGTGCCTACGGGTGAAAAACTGTTTTTT
. . TRBJ1-6 TRBV7-8 CASSLARPRSSYNSPLHF TGTGCCAGCAGCTTAGCTAGACCCCGGAGCTCCTATAATTCACCCCTCCACTTT
TRBD1 . TRBJ1-4 TRBV5-6 CTSSRLGQGGEKLFF TGTACCAGCAGTCGTTTGGGACAGGGCGGTGAAAAACTGTTTTTT
. . TRBJ2-3 TRBV18 CASSLEASTDTQYF TGTGCCAGCTCCCTCGAGGCTAGCACAGATACGCAGTATTTT
TRBD1 . TRBJ2-2 TRBV9 CASSVDLTGWGSGELFF TGTGCCAGCAGCGTAGACCTGACAGGGTGGGGCAGCGGGGAGCTGTTTTTT
. . TRBJ2-5 TRBV6-6 CATLRDTQETQYF TGTGCCACCCTCAGGGACACGCAAGAGACCCAGTACTTC
. . TRBJ1-1 TRBV7-9 CASSPRPGLPRDTEAFF TGTGCCAGCAGCCCACGACCGGGACTCCCAAGGGACACTGAAGCTTTCTTT
. . TRBJ1-1 TRBV19 CASSIAGGEAFF TGTGCCAGTAGTATAGCGGGAGGGGAAGCTTTCTTT
. . TRBJ1-3 TRBV5-1 CASSLDGPGNTIYF TGCGCCAGCAGCTTGGATGGGCCTGGAAACACCATATATTTT
TRBD1 . TRBJ1-5 TRBV7-2 CASSPGQGLPQHF TGTGCCAGCAGTCCGGGACAGGGCCTGCCCCAGCATTTT
. . TRBJ1-2 TRBV5-1 CASSLRANYGYTF TGCGCCAGCAGCTTGAGAGCTAACTATGGCTACACCTTC
. . TRBJ2-3 TRBV7-2 CASSYRGGARTDTQYF TGTGCCAGCAGCTACCGTGGGGGGGCGCGGACAGATACGCAGTATTTT
TRBD1 . TRBJ2-7 TRBV11-3 CASGQAYEQYF TGTGCCAGCGGACAGGCCTACGAGCAGTACTTC
. few TRBJ2-5 TRBV10-3 CAISVGGRNKETQYF TGTGCCATCAGTGTCGGAGGGCGGAACAAAGAGACCCAGTACTTC
TRBD1 once TRBJ1-2 TRBV27 CASSFPQGDGYTF TGTGCCAGCAGTTTTCCACAGGGGGACGGCTACACCTTC
. . TRBJ1-6 TRBV2 CASWESFNSPLHF TGTGCCAGCTGGGAGTCTTTTAATTCACCCCTCCACTTT
. . TRBJ2-2 TRBV5-1 CASNRAGTPNTGELFF TGCGCCAGCAACAGGGCCGGGACCCCGAACACCGGGGAGCTGTTTTTT
. . TRBJ2-3 TRBV6-5 CASYRGGADHTQYF TGTGCCAGTTACAGGGGGGGGGCCGATCATACGCAGTATTTT
TRBD2 . TRBJ2-3 TRBV11-3 CASTMSGVANTQYF TGTGCCAGCACCATGAGCGGGGTAGCTAATACGCAGTATTTT
TRBD1 once TRBJ2-6 TRBV5-1 CASSQQGSSGANVLTF TGCGCCAGCAGCCAACAGGGGAGCTCTGGGGCCAACGTCCTGACTTTC
TRBD2 once TRBJ2-7 TRBV5-4 CASSSLAGGPGEQYF TGTGCCAGCAGCTCACTAGCGGGGGGGCCGGGCGAGCAGTACTTC
TRBD2 . TRBJ2-7 TRBV6-1 CASWTSGGAYEQYF TGTGCCAGCTGGACTAGCGGGGGGGCCTACGAGCAGTACTTC
TRBD2 once TRBJ2-1 TRBV6-5 CASRPSGGFEQFF TGTGCCAGCAGGCCTAGCGGGGGGTTTGAGCAGTTCTTC
. . TRBJ1-5 TRBV4-1 CASSQGGEQPQHF TGCGCCAGCAGCCAAGGTGGTGAGCAGCCCCAGCATTTT
. . TRBJ2-7 TRBV30 CAWSFGQPPYEQYF TGTGCCTGGAGCTTCGGACAGCCGCCCTACGAGCAGTACTTC
. . TRBJ1-2 TRBV12-5 CASGLPAGEGGYTF TGTGCTAGTGGTTTGCCTGCAGGGGAGGGCGGCTACACCTTC
TRBD1 few TRBJ2-1 TRBV7-9 CASSIGGQGREQFF TGTGCCAGCAGCATAGGAGGACAGGGAAGAGAGCAGTTCTTC
. . TRBJ2-5 TRBV6-5 CASSYSGGRETQYF TGTGCCAGCAGTTACAGTGGGGGCCGGGAGACCCAGTACTTC
. once TRBJ2-7 TRBV14 CARSRKSSYEQYF TGTGCCAGGAGCCGTAAGAGCTCCTACGAGCAGTACTTC
TRBD1 . TRBJ1-2 TRBV29-1 CSVSRGAVNYGYTF TGCAGCGTCTCCAGGGGGGCAGTTAACTATGGCTACACCTTC
. few TRBJ2-7 TRBV4-3 CASSQDWQGLSEQYF TGCGCCAGCAGCCAAGATTGGCAGGGCTTGAGCGAGCAGTACTTC
TRBD1 . TRBJ1-2 TRBV29-1 CSSTQGGHGYTF TGCAGCTCAACTCAAGGGGGCCACGGCTACACCTTC
TRBD2 . TRBJ2-1 TRBV9 CASSSRGGTLYNEQFF TGTGCCAGCAGCTCGCGCGGGGGGACCCTCTACAATGAGCAGTTCTTC
. once TRBJ2-5 TRBV2 CASSGLDTGQETQYF TGTGCCAGCTCTGGGCTAGATACAGGCCAAGAGACCCAGTACTTC
. . TRBJ1-5 TRBV30 CAWSERRTQPQHF TGTGCCTGGAGTGAGAGGAGGACTCAGCCCCAGCATTTT